This T cell receptor (beta chain) was found in a study of immune cell composition in non-small cell lung cancer. Normal lung was taken at the farthest possible site, at least 3 cm from tumour. Only in-frame clones appear in the TCRdb table, and some are missing; sequencing was by immunoSEQ multiplex PCR. The table has around 10,000 clones, 60% to 80% seen once; the top ten hold roughly 13%. This receptor was obtained from a human donor with non-small cell lung cancer. Sequencing was done on a sample of non-adjacent lung tissue.

DNA of the CDR3: TGTGCCTGGAGTGTACGACAGAAGAGGGGTGAAAAACTGTTTTTT. As protein: CAWSVRQKRGEKLFF. The V and J genes are TRBV30 and TRBJ1-4, with a possible D match to TRBD1 (5 bases). Trimming removed 0 bases from V and 7 bases from J, with 15 bases in between. The CDR3 loop spans 15 amino acids. CDR1 GTSNPN and CDR2 SVGIG come from the germline V gene (reference sequence).